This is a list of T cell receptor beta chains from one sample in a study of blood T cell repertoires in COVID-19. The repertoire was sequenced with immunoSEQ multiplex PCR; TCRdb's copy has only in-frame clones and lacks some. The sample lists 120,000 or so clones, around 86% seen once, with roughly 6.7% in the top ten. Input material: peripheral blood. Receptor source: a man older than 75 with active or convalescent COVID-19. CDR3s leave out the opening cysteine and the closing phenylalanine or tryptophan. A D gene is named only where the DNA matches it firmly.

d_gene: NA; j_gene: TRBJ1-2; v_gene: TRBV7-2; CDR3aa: ASSPAGGGYGYT
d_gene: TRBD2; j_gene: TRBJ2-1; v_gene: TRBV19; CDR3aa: ASRAFAGADYNEQF
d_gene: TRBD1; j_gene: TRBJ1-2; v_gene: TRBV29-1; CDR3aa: SVGKGAQSGYT
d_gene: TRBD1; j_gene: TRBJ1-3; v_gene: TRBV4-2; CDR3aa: ASSSGGFTGNTIY
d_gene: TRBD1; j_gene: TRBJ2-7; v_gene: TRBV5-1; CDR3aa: ASSSGTGNYEQY
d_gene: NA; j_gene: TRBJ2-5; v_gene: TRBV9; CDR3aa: ASSVGAPPLETQY
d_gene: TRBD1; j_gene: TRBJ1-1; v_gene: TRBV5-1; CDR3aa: ASSRQTGMNTEAF
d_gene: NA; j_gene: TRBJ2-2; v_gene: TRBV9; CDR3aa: ASSVGLEELF
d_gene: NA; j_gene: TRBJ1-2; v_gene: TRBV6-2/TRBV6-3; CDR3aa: ASSYGFGYT
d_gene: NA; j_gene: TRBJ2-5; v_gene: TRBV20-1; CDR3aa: SAQAETQY
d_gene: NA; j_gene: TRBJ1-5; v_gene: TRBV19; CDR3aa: ASSSPGLRGYSNQPQH
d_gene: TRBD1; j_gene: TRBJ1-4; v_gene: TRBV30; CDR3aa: ACGTGGNGKLF
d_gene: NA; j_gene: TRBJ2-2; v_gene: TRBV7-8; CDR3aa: ASSPTGELF
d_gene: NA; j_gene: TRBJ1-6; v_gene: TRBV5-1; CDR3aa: ASSWTVNSPLH
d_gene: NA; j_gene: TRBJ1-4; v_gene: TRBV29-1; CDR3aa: SVSGVNEKLF
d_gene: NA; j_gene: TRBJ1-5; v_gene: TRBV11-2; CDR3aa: ASSLGGNNQPQH
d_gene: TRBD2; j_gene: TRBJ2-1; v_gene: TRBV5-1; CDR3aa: ASSAGAGDSYNEQF
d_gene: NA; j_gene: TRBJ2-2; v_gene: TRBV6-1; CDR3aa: ASSEFSRSARGELF
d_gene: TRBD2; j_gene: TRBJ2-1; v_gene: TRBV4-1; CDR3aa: ASSQDSGSGRLSYNEQF
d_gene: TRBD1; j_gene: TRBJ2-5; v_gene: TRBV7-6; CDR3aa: ASSTPYPGQGFETQY
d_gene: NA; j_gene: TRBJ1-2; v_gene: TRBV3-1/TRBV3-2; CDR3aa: ASTPGWGQGRSHGYT
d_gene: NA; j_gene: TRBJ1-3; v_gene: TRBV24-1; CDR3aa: ATSDSSDIFGNTIY
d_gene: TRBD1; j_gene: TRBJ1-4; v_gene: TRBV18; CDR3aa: ASSPGTGVGEKLF
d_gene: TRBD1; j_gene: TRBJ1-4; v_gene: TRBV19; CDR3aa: ATLLQGTEKLF
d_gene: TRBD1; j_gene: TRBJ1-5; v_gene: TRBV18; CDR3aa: ASSPQKQGVSQPQH
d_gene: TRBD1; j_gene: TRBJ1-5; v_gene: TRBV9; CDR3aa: ASSDTGESYQPQH
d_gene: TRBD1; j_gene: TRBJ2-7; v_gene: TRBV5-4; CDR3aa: ASSLYTGDEQY
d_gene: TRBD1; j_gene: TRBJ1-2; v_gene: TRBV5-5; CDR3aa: ASSLEGTGGAGRNGYT
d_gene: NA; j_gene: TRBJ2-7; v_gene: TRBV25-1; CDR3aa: ASSESTGFEQY
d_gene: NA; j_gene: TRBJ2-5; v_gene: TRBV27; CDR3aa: ASSFIGRGRPD